A single sample is the source of the 9 T cell receptor beta chains below, sequenced in a study of blood T cell repertoires in COVID-19. Assay used: immunoSEQ multiplex PCR; TCRdb lists only in-frame clones, some missing. The sample contains about 28,000 clones, nearly 90% of which appear only once. The sequencing sample was made of peripheral blood. These receptors all come from a human donor in a cohort sampled during active COVID-19.

The V gene is TRBV6-4, the J gene TRBJ1-5, with D perhaps TRBD1 (6 bases). The CDR3 loop spans 16 amino acids. Germline CDR1 reads MRHNA; CDR2 reads SNTAGT. The V end was cut by 3 bases, the J end by 0 bases, with 12 bases between. As DNA, the CDR3 is TGTGCCAGCAGTGAAGGGGGTCCCAATAGCAATCAGCCCCAGCATTTT. The encoded protein is CASSEGGPNSNQPQHF.

The chain carries TRBV27 and TRBJ1-6; D is possibly TRBD1 (6 bases). The CDR3 is 17 residues long. From germline, CDR1 is MNHEY and CDR2 SMNVEV (reference sequence). The V end lost 3 bases, the J end lost 12 bases, and 24 bases lay between the germline ends. CDR3 amino acids: CASSFNRAQPVRGPLHF. DNA for the CDR3: TGTGCCAGCAGTTTTAACAGGGCCCAACCGGTAAGGGGACCCCTCCACTTT.

V and J are TRBV5-4 and TRBJ2-1; TRBD2 agrees at 8 bases. The CDR3 extends over 15 amino acids. Per the germline V gene, CDR1 is SGHNT and CDR2 is YYREEE (reference sequence). J was trimmed by 5 bases and V by 1 base; bases with no gene match: 5. This CDR3 reads CASSLRSGGNNEQFF. CDR3 nucleotides: TGTGCCAGCAGCTTGAGGAGCGGGGGTAACAATGAGCAGTTCTTC. The whole variable domain, remainder taken from reference TRBV5-4 and TRBJ2-1, is ETGVTQSPTHLIKTRGQQVTLRCSSQSGHNTVSWYQQALGQGPQFIFQYYREEENGRGNFPPRFSGLQFPNYSSELNVNALELDDSALYLCASSLRSGGNNEQFFGPGTRLTVL.

The V gene is TRBV25-1, the J gene TRBJ1-1; D remains unclear. The CDR3 has 14 residues. CDR1 and CDR2 (germline): MGHDK, SYGVNS. Trimming left V 5 bases short and J 0 bases short, with 10 bases between. For the CDR3, the DNA is TGTGCCAGCAGTCCCCGCCAGTTGAACACTGAAGCTTTCTTT. Protein product: CASSPRQLNTEAFF.

The chain has TRBV5-1 and TRBJ2-1, with D perhaps TRBD2 (5 bases). The V gene lost 4 bases and the J gene lost 5 bases, with 13 bases spanning the gap. Germline-derived CDR1 and CDR2 are SGHRS and YFSETQ. The CDR3 spans 14 residues. Here the CDR3 reads CASSPNSADNEQFF. The DNA of the CDR3 is TGCGCCAGCAGCCCCAATAGCGCGGACAATGAGCAGTTCTTC.

This clone appeared a single time. The V and J genes are TRBV6-2 or TRBV6-3 and TRBJ2-5; possibly TRBD2 for D (6 bases). The germline V and J ends were trimmed by 0 bases and 2 bases, with 13 bases remaining between them. The CDR3 length is 16 residues. Germline CDR1 and CDR2: MNHEY and SVGEGT. CDR3 amino acids: CASSYSLGGNQETQYF. CDR3 coding DNA: TGTGCCAGCAGTTACTCTCTGGGGGGTAATCAAGAGACCCAGTACTTC.

The genes are TRBV6-2 or TRBV6-3 and TRBJ2-3; perhaps TRBD1 as D (6 bases). The CDR3 has 17 amino acids. With 4 bases removed from V and 0 bases from J, the gap between germline ends came to 17 bases. CDR1 and CDR2 from the germline V gene are MNHEY and SVGEGT. The CDR3 here is CASSSTGKLTSTDTQYF. In nucleotides, the CDR3 is TGTGCCAGCAGTTCCACAGGGAAGTTAACTAGCACAGATACGCAGTATTTT.

This clone was counted only a few times. The chain uses TRBV7-9 and TRBJ1-4; D unresolved. V was cut by 4 bases and J by 0 bases, with 9 bases left in between. CDR1 is SEHNR, CDR2 FQNEAQ, per germline (reference sequence). The CDR3 is 15 residues long. CDR3 residues: CASSSTGTTNEKLFF. CDR3 bases: TGTGCCAGCAGCTCGACCGGGACAACTAATGAAAAACTGTTTTTT. Based on the CDR3 plus reference TRBV7-9 and TRBJ1-4, the full variable domain is DTGVSQNPRHKITKRGQNVTFRCDPISEHNRLYWYRQTLGQGPEFLTYFQNEAQLEKSRLLSDRFSAERPKGSFSTLEIQRTEQGDSAMYLCASSSTGTTNEKLFFGSGTQLSVL.

The sample holds one count of this clone. V is TRBV18 and J is TRBJ1-1; tentative D call: TRBD1 (6 bases). The V gene lost 5 bases and the J gene lost 0 bases, with 13 bases spanning the gap. The CDR3 covers 15 residues. The germline gives CDR1 KGHSH, CDR2 LQKENI. CDR3 coding DNA: TGTGCCAGCTCAGAGGTACAGGGCGTGAACACTGAAGCTTTCTTT. It encodes CASSEVQGVNTEAFF.